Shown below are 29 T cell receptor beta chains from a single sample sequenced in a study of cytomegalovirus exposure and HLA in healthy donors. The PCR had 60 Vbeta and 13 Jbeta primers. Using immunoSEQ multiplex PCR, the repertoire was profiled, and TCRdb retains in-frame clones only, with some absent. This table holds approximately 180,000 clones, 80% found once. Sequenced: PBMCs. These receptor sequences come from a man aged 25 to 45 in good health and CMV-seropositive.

CDR3 DNA sequence: TGTGCCAGCAGCCCGCGTGGGGAGGACACTGAAGCTTTCTTT. Residues: CASSPRGEDTEAFF. This chain connects TRBV7-9 to TRBJ1-1; D not resolved. Germline CDR1 is SEHNR and CDR2 is FQNEAQ (reference sequence). The CDR3 covers 14 residues. The germline V and J ends were trimmed by 5 bases and 3 bases, with 13 bases remaining between them. Full variable domain (rest looked up from reference TRBV7-9 and TRBJ1-1): DTGVSQNPRHKITKRGQNVTFRCDPISEHNRLYWYRQTLGQGPEFLTYFQNEAQLEKSRLLSDRFSAERPKGSFSTLEIQRTEQGDSAMYLCASSPRGEDTEAFFGQGTRLTVV.

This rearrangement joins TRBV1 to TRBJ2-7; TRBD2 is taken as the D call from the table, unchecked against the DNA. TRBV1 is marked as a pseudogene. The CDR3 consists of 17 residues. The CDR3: CTSSQGGYSGRRDEQYF. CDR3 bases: TGCACCAGCAGCCAGGGGGGCTATAGCGGGAGGCGGGACGAGCAGTACTTC.

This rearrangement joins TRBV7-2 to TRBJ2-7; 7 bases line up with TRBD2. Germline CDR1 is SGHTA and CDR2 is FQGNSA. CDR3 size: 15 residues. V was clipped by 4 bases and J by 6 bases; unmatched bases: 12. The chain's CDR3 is CASSSSGGRSREQYF. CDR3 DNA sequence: TGTGCCAGCAGCTCTTCCGGCGGGAGATCGCGCGAGCAGTACTTC.

This chain's CDR3 is CASSLSGLTDTQYF. CDR3 nucleotides: TGTGCCAGCAGCTTGAGCGGGCTAACAGATACGCAGTATTTT. This sequence joins TRBV7-3 and TRBJ2-3; D is possibly TRBD2 (6 bases). Germline CDR1 SGHTA, CDR2 FQGTGA. V was trimmed by 3 bases and J by 3 bases, leaving 10 bases between them. The CDR3 runs to 14 residues.

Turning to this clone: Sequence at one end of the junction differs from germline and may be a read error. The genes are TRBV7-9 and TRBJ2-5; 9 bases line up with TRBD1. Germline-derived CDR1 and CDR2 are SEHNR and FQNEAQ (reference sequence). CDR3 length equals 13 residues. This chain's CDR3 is CSSSLTGGETQYF. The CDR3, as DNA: TGTTCCAGCAGCCTAACAGGGGGCGAGACCCAGTACTTC. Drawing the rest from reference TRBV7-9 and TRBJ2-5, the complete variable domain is DTGVSQNPRHKITKRGQNVTFRCDPISEHNRLYWYRQTLGQGPEFLTYFQNEAQLEKSRLLSDRFSAERPKGSFSTLEIQRTEQGDSAMYLCSSSLTGGETQYFGPGTRLLVL.

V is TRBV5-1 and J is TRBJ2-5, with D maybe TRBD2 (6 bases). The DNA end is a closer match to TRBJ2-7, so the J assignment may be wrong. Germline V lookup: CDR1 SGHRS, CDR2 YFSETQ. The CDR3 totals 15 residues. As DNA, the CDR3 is TGCGCCAGCAGCTTACTAGACGGGAGTTTCTACGAGCAGTACTTC. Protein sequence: CASSLLDGSFYEQYF.

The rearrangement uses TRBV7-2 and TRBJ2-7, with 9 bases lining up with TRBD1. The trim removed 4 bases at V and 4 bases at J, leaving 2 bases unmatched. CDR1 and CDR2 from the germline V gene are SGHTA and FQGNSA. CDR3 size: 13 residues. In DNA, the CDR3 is TGTGCCAGCAGCTGGGGGACAGGGTACGAGCAGTACTTC. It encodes CASSWGTGYEQYF. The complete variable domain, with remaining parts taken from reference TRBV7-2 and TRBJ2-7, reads GAGVSQSPSNKVTEKGKDVELRCDPISGHTALYWYRQSLGQGLEFLIYFQGNSAPDKSGLPSDRFSAERTGGSVSTLTIQRTQQEDSAVYLCASSWGTGYEQYFGPGTRLTVT.

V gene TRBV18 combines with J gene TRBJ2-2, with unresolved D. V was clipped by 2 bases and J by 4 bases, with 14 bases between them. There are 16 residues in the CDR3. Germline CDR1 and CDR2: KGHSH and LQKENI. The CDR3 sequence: CASSPSSIFTTGELFF. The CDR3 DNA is TGTGCCAGCTCACCAAGTAGTATCTTTACCACCGGGGAGCTGTTTTTT.

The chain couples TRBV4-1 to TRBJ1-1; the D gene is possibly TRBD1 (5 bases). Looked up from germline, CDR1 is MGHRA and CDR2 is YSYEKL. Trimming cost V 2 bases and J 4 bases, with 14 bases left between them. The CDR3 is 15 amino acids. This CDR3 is CASSQTERGATEAFF. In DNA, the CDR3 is TGCGCCAGCAGCCAAACCGAGCGGGGCGCCACTGAAGCTTTCTTT.

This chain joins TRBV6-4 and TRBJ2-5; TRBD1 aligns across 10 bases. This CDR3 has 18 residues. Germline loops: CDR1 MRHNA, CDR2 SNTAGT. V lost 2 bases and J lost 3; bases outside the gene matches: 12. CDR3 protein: CASSDPQPRDRGKETQYF. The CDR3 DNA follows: TGTGCCAGCAGTGACCCTCAGCCCAGGGACAGGGGAAAAGAGACCCAGTACTTC.

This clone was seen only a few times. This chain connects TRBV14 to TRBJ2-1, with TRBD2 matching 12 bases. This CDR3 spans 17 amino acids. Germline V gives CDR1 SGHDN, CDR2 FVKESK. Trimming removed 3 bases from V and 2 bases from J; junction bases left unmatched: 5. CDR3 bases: TGTGCCAGCAGCCAGGACCGACTAGCGGGGGCCTACAATGAGCAGTTCTTC. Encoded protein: CASSQDRLAGAYNEQFF.

The CDR3 bases are TGTGCCAGCAGTTTCTCTCGGAACTATGGCTACACCTTC. Its translation is CASSFSRNYGYTF. V and J are TRBV27 and TRBJ1-2, with D unclear. Trimming removed 3 bases from V and 2 bases from J, with 7 bases in between. The CDR3 consists of 13 residues. CDR1 MNHEY and CDR2 SMNVEV come from the germline V gene (reference sequence).

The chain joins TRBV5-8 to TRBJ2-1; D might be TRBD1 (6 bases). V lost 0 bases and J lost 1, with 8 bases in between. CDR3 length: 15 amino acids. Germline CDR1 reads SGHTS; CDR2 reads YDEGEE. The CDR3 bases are TGTGCCAGCAGCTTGGAGAGGGGGTCCTACAATGAGCAGTTCTTC. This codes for CASSLERGSYNEQFF. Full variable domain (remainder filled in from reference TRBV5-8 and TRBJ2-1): EAGVTQSPTHLIKTRGQQATLRCSPISGHTSVYWYQQALGLGLQFLLWYDEGEERNRGNFPPRFSGRQFPNYSSELNVNALELEDSALYLCASSLERGSYNEQFFGPGTRLTVL.

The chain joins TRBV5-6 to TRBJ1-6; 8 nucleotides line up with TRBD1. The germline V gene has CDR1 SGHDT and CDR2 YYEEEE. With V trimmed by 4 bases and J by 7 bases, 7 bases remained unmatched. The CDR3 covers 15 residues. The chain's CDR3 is CASSPLTGENSPLHF. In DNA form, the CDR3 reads TGTGCCAGCAGCCCATTGACAGGGGAAAATTCACCCCTCCACTTT.

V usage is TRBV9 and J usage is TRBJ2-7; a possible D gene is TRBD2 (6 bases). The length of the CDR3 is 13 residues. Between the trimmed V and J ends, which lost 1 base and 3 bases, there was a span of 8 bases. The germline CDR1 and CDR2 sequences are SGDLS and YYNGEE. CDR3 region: CASSVNSGYEQYF. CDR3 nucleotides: TGTGCCAGCAGCGTAAATAGCGGCTACGAGCAGTACTTC.

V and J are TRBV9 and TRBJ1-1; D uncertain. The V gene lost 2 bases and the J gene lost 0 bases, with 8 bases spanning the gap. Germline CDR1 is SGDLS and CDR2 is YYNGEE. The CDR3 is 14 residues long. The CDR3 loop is CASSVGLLNTEAFF. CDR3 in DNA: TGTGCCAGCAGCGTTGGGCTTCTGAACACTGAAGCTTTCTTT.

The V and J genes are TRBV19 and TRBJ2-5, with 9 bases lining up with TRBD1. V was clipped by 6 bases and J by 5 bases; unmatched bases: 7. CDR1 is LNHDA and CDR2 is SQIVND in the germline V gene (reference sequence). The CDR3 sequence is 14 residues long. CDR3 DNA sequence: TGTGCCAGTAGGACTACAGGGGGCGGGGAGACCCAGTACTTC. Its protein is CASRTTGGGETQYF. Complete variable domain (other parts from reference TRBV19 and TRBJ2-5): DGGITQSPKYLFRKEGQNVTLSCEQNLNHDAMYWYRQDPGQGLRLIYYSQIVNDFQKGDIAEGYSVSREKKESFPLTVTSAQKNPTAFYLCASRTTGGGETQYFGPGTRLLVL.

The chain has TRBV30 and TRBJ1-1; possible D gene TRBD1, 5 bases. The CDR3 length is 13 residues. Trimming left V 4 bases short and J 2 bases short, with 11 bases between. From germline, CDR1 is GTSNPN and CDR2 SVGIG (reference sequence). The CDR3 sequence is CAWITDSNTEAFF. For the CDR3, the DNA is TGTGCCTGGATAACCGACAGTAACACTGAAGCTTTCTTT.

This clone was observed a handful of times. As DNA, the CDR3 is TGCGCCAGCAGCCAAGAGCAACAGGGCAGCTCCTACGAGCAGTACTTC. This codes for CASSQEQQGSSYEQYF. The gene calls are TRBV4-1 and TRBJ2-7; D may be TRBD1 (6 bases). The ends were cut back, 0 bases at V and 0 bases at J, with 12 bases in the middle. CDR3 length: 16 residues. Per the germline V gene, CDR1 is MGHRA and CDR2 is YSYEKL.

In nucleotides, the CDR3 is TGCGCCAGCAGCCAACGGGATACTAGTTTGCTTAACAATGAGCAGTTCTTC. It translates to CASSQRDTSLLNNEQFF. The J gene is TRBJ2-1, the V gene TRBV4-1; D might be TRBD2 (5 bases). Trimming shortened V by 2 bases and J by 5 bases, and 19 bases separated the two germline ends. Germline CDR1 reads MGHRA; CDR2 reads YSYEKL. CDR3 length equals 17 residues.

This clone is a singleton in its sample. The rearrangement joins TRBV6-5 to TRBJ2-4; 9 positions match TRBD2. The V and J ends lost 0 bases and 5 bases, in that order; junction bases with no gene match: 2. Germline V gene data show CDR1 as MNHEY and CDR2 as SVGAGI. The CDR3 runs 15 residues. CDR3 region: CASSYSRLAENIQYF. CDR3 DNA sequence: TGTGCCAGCAGTTACTCGCGACTAGCGGAAAACATTCAGTACTTC.

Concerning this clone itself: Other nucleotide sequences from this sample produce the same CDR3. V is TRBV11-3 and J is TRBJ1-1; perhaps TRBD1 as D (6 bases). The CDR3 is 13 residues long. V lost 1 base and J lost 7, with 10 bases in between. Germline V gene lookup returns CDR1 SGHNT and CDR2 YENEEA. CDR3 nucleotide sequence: TGTGCCAGCAGCTTAGGGGCCAGGGGTGAAGCTTTCTTT. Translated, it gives CASSLGARGEAFF.

The CDR3 protein is CASSYRGLVTYNEQFF. The CDR3 bases are TGTGCCAGCAGTTACCGTGGACTAGTGACTTACAATGAGCAGTTCTTC. The V gene is TRBV6-5, the J gene TRBJ2-1; 7 bases are a match to TRBD2. Germline lookup yields CDR1 MNHEY and CDR2 SVGAGI. The length of the CDR3 is 16 residues. V trimming: 2 bases; J trimming: 4 bases; junction bases outside the gene matches: 8.

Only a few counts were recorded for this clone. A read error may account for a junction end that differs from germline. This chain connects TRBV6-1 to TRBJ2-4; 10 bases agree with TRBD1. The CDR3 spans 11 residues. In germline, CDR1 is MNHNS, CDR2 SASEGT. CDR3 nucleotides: TGTGCCAGCAGCGCGCCGGGACAGGGGTTCTTC. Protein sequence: CASSAPGQGFF.

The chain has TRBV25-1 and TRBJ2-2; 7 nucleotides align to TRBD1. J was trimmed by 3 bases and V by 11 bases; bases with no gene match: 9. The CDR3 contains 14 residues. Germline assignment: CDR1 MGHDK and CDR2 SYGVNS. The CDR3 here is CAPGPGQHTGELFF. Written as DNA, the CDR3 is TGTGCCCCAGGCCCGGGACAGCACACCGGGGAGCTGTTTTTT.

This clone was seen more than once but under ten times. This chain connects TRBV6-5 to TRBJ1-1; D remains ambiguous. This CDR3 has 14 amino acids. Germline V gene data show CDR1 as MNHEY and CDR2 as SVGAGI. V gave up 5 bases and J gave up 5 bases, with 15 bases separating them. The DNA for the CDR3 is TGTGCCAGCAGTCCGATCCAAATTCAGACTGAAGCTTTCTTT. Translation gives CASSPIQIQTEAFF.

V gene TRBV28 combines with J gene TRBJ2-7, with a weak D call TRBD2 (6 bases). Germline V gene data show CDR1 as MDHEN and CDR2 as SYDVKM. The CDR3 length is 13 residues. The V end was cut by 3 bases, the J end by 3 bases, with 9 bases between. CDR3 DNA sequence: TGTGCCAGCAGTTTGGGGGGTGACTACGAGCAGTACTTC. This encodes CASSLGGDYEQYF.

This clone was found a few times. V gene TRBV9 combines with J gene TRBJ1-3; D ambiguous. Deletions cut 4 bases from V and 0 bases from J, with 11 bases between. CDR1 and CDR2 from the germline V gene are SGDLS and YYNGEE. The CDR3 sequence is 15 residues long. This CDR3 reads CASSPRLISGNTIYF. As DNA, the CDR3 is TGTGCCAGCAGCCCCCGACTGATCTCTGGAAACACCATATATTTT.

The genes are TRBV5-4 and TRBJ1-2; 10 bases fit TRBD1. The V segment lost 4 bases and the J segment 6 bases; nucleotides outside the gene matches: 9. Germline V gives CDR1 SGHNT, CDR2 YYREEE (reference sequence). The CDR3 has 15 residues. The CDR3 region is CASSLAGTGVNGYTF. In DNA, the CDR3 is TGTGCCAGCAGCCTCGCTGGGACAGGGGTTAATGGCTACACCTTC.